A selection of T cell receptor beta chains follows, all from one sample in a study of CD8+CD57+ T cells in acquired aplastic anemia. TCRdb reanalysed the reads using MiXCR and keeps one entry per CDR3 protein. This table has about 120,000 distinct CDR3 sequences, nearly 40% appearing once. Sequences were obtained from sorted CD4+, CD8+, or CD8+CD57+ T cells (not recorded which) from PBMCs. These receptors all come from a human donor with aplastic anemia. The CDR3 runs from the conserved cysteine through the conserved F or W. D genes are given only for firm matches. Not every row has a clone size; where given, it reads once, few, many or a size class.

many,TRBD1,TRBV6-1,TRBJ1-2,CASTVYPGTGIVGYTF,TGTGCCAGCACCGTTTACCCCGGGACAGGCATTGTTGGCTACACCTTC
once,TRBD2,TRBV10-3,TRBJ2-5,CAISESGLASYF,TGTGCCATCAGTGAGTCGGGACTAGCTAGTTACTTC
.,.,TRBV5-1,TRBJ2-7,CASSSGSVYEQYF,TGCGCCAGCAGCTCCGGCAGCGTCTACGAGCAGTACTTC
many,.,TRBV19,TRBJ2-2,CASRKQGGTGELFF,TGTGCCAGTAGGAAACAAGGGGGCACCGGGGAGCTGTTTTTT
many,.,TRBV2,TRBJ1-2,CASSADLLGYGYTF,TGTGCCAGCAGCGCTGACCTACTAGGCTATGGCTACACCTTC
many,.,TRBV5-1,TRBJ1-2,CASSLGTARGDYGYTF,TGCGCCAGCAGCTTGGGGACAGCCCGTGGTGACTATGGCTACACCTTC
.,.,TRBV7-8,TRBJ2-3,CASSSYGLGDTQYF,TGTGCCAGCAGCTCTTATGGTCTGGGAGATACGCAGTATTTT
few,.,TRBV25-1,TRBJ2-3,CASSELEGDTDTQYF,TGTGCCAGCAGTGAACTGGAGGGGGACACAGATACGCAGTATTTT
many,TRBD2,TRBV20-1,TRBJ2-1,CSATPGGADEQFF,TGCAGTGCTACCCCGGGGGGGGCCGATGAGCAGTTCTTC
many,.,TRBV7-8,TRBJ2-2,CASSYLAGHPSPGELFF,TGTGCCAGCAGCTACCTGGCGGGACACCCAAGTCCCGGGGAGCTGTTTTTT
many,TRBD2,TRBV7-2,TRBJ2-5,CASSPMGRGGAETQYF,TGTGCCAGCAGCCCCATGGGGCGGGGGGGGGCGGAGACCCAGTACTTC
many,.,TRBV4-1,TRBJ1-6,CASSQEGRGPSPLHF,TGCGCCAGCAGCCAAGAAGGGAGGGGCCCTTCACCCCTCCACTTT
.,TRBD1,TRBV5-4,TRBJ1-6,CASSLGGPGQYNSPLHF,TGTGCCAGCAGCTTGGGGGGACCGGGACAGTATAATTCACCCCTCCACTTT
.,TRBD1,TRBV6-1,TRBJ1-2,CASRRDSSYGYTF,TGTGCCAGCAGACGGGACAGCTCCTATGGCTACACCTTC
many,TRBD1,TRBV5-1,TRBJ2-1,CASSHRGNEQFF,TGCGCCAGCAGCCACAGGGGAAATGAGCAGTTCTTC
few,.,TRBV7-9,TRBJ1-2,CASSSSGWVNYGYTF,TGTGCCAGCAGCTCCTCGGGTTGGGTAAACTATGGCTACACCTTC
many,.,TRBV5-4,TRBJ1-5,CASSLEPGDQPQHF,TGTGCCAGCAGCTTGGAACCAGGGGATCAGCCCCAGCATTTT
many,.,TRBV6-2/TRBV6-3,TRBJ2-7,CASSYSELLYEQYF,TGTGCCAGCAGTTACTCGGAACTCCTCTACGAGCAGTACTTC
.,TRBD1,TRBV29-1,TRBJ1-1,CSVEHIQGATEAFF,TGCAGCGTTGAACACATCCAGGGGGCTACTGAAGCTTTCTTT
.,.,TRBV11-2,TRBJ2-2,CASGPGHGANTGELFF,TGTGCCAGCGGCCCCGGACATGGGGCGAACACCGGGGAGCTGTTTTTT
many,.,TRBV12-3/TRBV12-4,TRBJ2-7,CASSSSGARGYEQYF,TGTGCCAGCAGCAGTAGCGGCGCGCGGGGATACGAGCAGTACTTC
.,.,TRBV24-1,TRBJ1-2,CATSDPGIDYGYTF,TGTGCCACCAGTGATCCAGGTATCGACTATGGCTACACCTTC
.,.,TRBV3-1,TRBJ2-3,CASSQGVDGAQYF,TGTGCCAGCAGCCAAGGCGTCGACGGAGCGCAGTATTTT
.,.,TRBV2,TRBJ2-7,CASSEKGPRNYEQYF,TGTGCCAGCAGTGAAAAGGGGCCCCGGAACTACGAGCAGTACTTC
.,TRBD1,TRBV9,TRBJ1-6,CARIRDRNSPLHF,TGTGCCAGGATCCGGGACAGGAATTCACCCCTCCACTTT
many,TRBD1,TRBV20-1,TRBJ1-1,CSASGPSGDRVAFF,TGCAGTGCTAGCGGGCCTTCAGGGGACAGGGTAGCTTTCTTT
many,.,TRBV19,TRBJ1-5,CASSMVFGQNNQPQHF,TGTGCCAGTAGTATGGTTTTCGGACAGAACAATCAGCCCCAGCATTTT
.,.,TRBV10-2,TRBJ2-5,CASSDAGSQTQYF,TGCGCCAGCAGTGACGCAGGGTCCCAGACCCAGTACTTC
many,.,TRBV19,TRBJ1-6,CASSPGPSRDSPLHF,TGTGCCAGTAGTCCCGGACCGTCCCGGGATTCACCCCTCCACTTT
.,TRBD1,TRBV3-1,TRBJ2-5,CASSQEVRGQRFRETQYF,TGTGCCAGCAGCCAGGAAGTTAGGGGACAGAGGTTCCGAGAGACCCAGTACTTC
many,.,TRBV27,TRBJ1-6,CASGRTAYNSPLHF,TGTGCCAGCGGGAGGACAGCCTATAATTCACCCCTCCACTTT
many,.,TRBV7-9,TRBJ1-1,CASSLNVDSSEAFF,TGTGCCAGCAGCTTAAATGTGGACAGCTCTGAAGCTTTCTTT
.,.,TRBV4-2,TRBJ1-1,CASTSWRELMNTEAFF,TGTGCCAGCACCTCCTGGCGGGAGCTAATGAACACTGAAGCTTTCTTT
few,.,TRBV19,TRBJ2-2,CASSIGGGTNTGELFF,TGTGCCAGTAGTATAGGGGGAGGCACGAACACCGGGGAGCTGTTTTTT
.,TRBD2,TRBV10-3,TRBJ2-7,CAISEFERGGYEQYF,TGTGCCATCAGTGAGTTCGAGCGGGGGGGCTACGAGCAGTACTTC
many,.,TRBV2,TRBJ2-2,CASRKGVITGELFF,TGTGCCAGCAGGAAGGGGGTGATTACCGGGGAGCTGTTTTTT
many,TRBD2,TRBV20-1,TRBJ2-7,CSARDRRLAGLYEQYF,TGCAGTGCTAGAGATCGGAGACTAGCGGGCCTCTACGAGCAGTACTTC
.,.,TRBV5-6,TRBJ2-3,CASSLNSDTQYF,TGTGCCAGCAGCTTGAATTCGGATACGCAGTATTTT
.,.,TRBV7-9,TRBJ1-1,CASRQGYMNTEAFF,TGTGCCAGCAGACAGGGTTATATGAACACTGAAGCTTTCTTT
many,.,TRBV20-1,TRBJ1-5,CSARKGTQPQHF,TGCAGTGCTAGAAAGGGTACTCAGCCCCAGCATTTT
many,.,TRBV19,TRBJ2-5,CASSINRETQYF,TGTGCCAGTAGTATCAATAGAGAGACCCAGTACTTC
few,.,TRBV6-2/TRBV6-3,TRBJ2-1,CASLIPGTAQFF,TGTGCCAGCCTGATCCCTGGGACGGCGCAGTTCTTC
.,.,TRBV5-6,TRBJ2-2,CASNPDGVPGELFF,TGCGCCAGCAACCCGGACGGGGTCCCGGGGGAGCTGTTTTTT
many,TRBD1,TRBV5-1,TRBJ2-1,CASSFIDRGSEQFF,TGCGCCAGCAGCTTCATAGACAGGGGAAGTGAGCAGTTCTTC
few,.,TRBV18,TRBJ1-2,CASSPGPGPNYGYTF,TGTGCCAGCTCACCAGGACCAGGTCCTAACTATGGCTACACCTTC
many,TRBD1,TRBV5-1,TRBJ2-1,CASSLTGTVSNEQFF,TGCGCCAGCAGCTTGACCGGGACAGTCTCCAATGAGCAGTTCTTC
.,TRBD1,TRBV19,TRBJ1-2,CASSAGQEGYGYAF,TGTGCCAGTAGTGCGGGACAGGAAGGCTATGGCTACGCCTTC
.,TRBD2,TRBV5-1,TRBJ2-5,CASSLAIVAGGMTQYF,TGCGCCAGCAGCTTGGCAATAGTAGCGGGGGGTATGACCCAGTACTTC
.,TRBD1,TRBV7-8,TRBJ2-7,CASSFPDRRYEQYF,TGTGCCAGCAGCTTCCCGGACAGGAGGTACGAGCAGTACTTC